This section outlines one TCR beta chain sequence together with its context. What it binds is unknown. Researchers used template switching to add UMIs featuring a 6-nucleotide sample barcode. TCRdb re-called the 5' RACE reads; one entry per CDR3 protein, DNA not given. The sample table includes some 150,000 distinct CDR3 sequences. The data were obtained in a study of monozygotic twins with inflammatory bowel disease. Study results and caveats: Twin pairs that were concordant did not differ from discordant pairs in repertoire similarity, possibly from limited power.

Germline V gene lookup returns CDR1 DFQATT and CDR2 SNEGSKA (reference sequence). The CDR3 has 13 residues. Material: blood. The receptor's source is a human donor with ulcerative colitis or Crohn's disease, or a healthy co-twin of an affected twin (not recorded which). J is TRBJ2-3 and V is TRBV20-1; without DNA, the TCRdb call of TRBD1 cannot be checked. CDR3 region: CSGEGAVTDTQYF.